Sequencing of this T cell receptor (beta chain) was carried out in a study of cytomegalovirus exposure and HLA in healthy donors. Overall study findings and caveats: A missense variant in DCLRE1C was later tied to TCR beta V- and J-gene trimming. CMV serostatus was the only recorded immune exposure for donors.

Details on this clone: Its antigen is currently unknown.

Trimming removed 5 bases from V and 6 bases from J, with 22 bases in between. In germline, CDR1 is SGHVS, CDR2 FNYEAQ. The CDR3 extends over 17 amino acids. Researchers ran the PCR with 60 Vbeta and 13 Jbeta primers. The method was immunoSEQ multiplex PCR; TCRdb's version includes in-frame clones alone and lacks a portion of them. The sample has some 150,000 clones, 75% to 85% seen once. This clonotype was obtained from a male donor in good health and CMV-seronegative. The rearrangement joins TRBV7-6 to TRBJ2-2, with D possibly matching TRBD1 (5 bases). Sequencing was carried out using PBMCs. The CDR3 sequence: CASSLTATVAQSGELFF. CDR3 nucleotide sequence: TGTGCCAGCAGCCTCACTGCGACAGTCGCCCAATCCGGGGAGCTGTTTTTT.